This T cell receptor beta chain was identified during a study of long-term antiretroviral therapy in people with HIV. Samples held roughly 1-11 million cryopreserved PBMC, and DNA extraction followed. There are 13 residues in the CDR3. Germline CDR1 is SGHAT and CDR2 is FQNNGV. V gave up 3 bases and J gave up 6 bases, with 11 bases separating them. An immunoSEQ assay, version v3.0, was performed at survey level. Generated by immunoSEQ multiplex PCR, the TCRdb table keeps only in-frame clones and is missing some. The sample consists of around 20,000 clones, around 80% of them appearing once. The chain employs TRBV11-2 and TRBJ1-2; a possible D gene is TRBD1 (6 bases). Sequencing was performed on unsorted PBMCs, taken 2.2 years after starting antiretroviral therapy. The clonotype originates from a man between 45 and 60 years old with HIV. Here the CDR3 reads CASSLGHLNGYTF. CDR3 nucleotides: TGTGCCAGCAGCTTGGGACACCTCAATGGCTACACCTTC.